This T cell receptor (beta chain) was captured in a study of T cell clonotyping in hematopoietic cell transplantation. Study results and caveats: CD4 and CD8 repertoire contributions could not be separated without sorting. At the given depth, recipient repertoires were over 95% de novo clonotypes. Graft donor and pretransplant recipient Inverse Simpson Index values predicted broader posttransplant TCR diversity. Pathologically expanded recipient clonotypes increased progressively from day 30 to day 180 as diversity fell.

The table came from immunoSEQ multiplex PCR; TCRdb's copy has only in-frame clones and leaves some out. The table records 13,000 or so clones, approximately 92% of them present only once. Trimming removed 0 bases at V and 0 bases at J, with 12 bases between. This CDR3 has 15 amino acids. Germline assignment: CDR1 GTSNPN and CDR2 SVGIG (reference sequence). Worth noting for this clone: No antigen is known for it.

The chain is built from TRBV30 and TRBJ2-7; D remains unclear. Sequenced material: peripheral blood mononuclear cells. The sequence came from a man aged 30 to 39 in good health. Some clones in this sample may be carry-over from other donors' samples. The CDR3 DNA reads as TGTGCCTGGAGTGTAAAGCATACTCCCTCCTACGAGCAGTACTTC. Protein sequence: CAWSVKHTPSYEQYF.